This T cell receptor beta chain was found in a study of T cell changes during pregnancy in multiple sclerosis. The assay was immunoSEQ multiplex PCR, and TCRdb's table has in-frame clones only and misses some. The table includes approximately 59,000 clones, around 90% detected once. Trimming cost V 3 bases and J 4 bases; bases outside gene matches: 4. Germline values: CDR1 KGHSH, CDR2 LQKENI. The CDR3 runs to 14 residues. The chain couples TRBV18 to TRBJ1-2; 8 bases line up with TRBD1. This receptor was taken from a female donor in good health, enrolled as a control in a pregnancy study. This specimen consisted of peripheral blood, obtained in the third trimester of pregnancy. Written as DNA, the CDR3 is TGTGCCAGCTCACCCCCAGGGGGCGGCTATGGCTACACCTTC. Translating gives CASSPPGGGYGYTF.